These T cell receptor beta chains were read from a single sample in a study of T cell responses to AZD1222 COVID-19 vaccine. Libraries were prepared by immunoSEQ multiplex PCR; TCRdb keeps only in-frame clonotypes and omits some of them. The sample lists fewer than 200,000 clones, 70% to 90% occurring once. This material consisted of peripheral blood, taken on day 0 of AZD1222 vaccination. The receptors were gathered from an adult in good health. Each CDR3 is given with its conserved first and last residue. D genes are given only for firm matches. Not all rows give a size; the values are once, few, many and, for expanded clones, a class.

>.|TRBV19|TRBJ2-2|.
CASSIEGTGELFF
TGTGCCAGTAGTATCGAGGGTACCGGGGAGCTGTTTTTT
>.|TRBV3-1/TRBV3-2|TRBJ2-1|TRBD2
CASSQPGLAGGPRGQFF
TGTGCCAGCAGCCAACCGGGACTAGCGGGAGGGCCGCGTGGACAGTTCTTC
>once|TRBV2|TRBJ2-3|TRBD2
CASCSGRGDTQYF
TGTGCCAGCTGCAGCGGGAGGGGAGATACGCAGTATTTT
>.|TRBV18|TRBJ2-1|.
CASSLGPGNEQFF
TGTGCCAGCTCACTGGGGCCAGGGAATGAGCAGTTCTTC
>.|TRBV28|TRBJ2-2|.
CASSLFNGAGRGELFF
TGTGCCAGCAGTTTATTTAACGGGGCGGGACGCGGGGAGCTGTTTTTT
>once|TRBV10-3|TRBJ1-5|TRBD1
CAISKDRGDNQPQHF
TGTGCCATCAGTAAGGACAGGGGCGACAATCAGCCCCAGCATTTT
>.|TRBV6-5|TRBJ1-2|.
CASSGRDREIRYTF
TGTGCCAGCAGCGGCAGGGACCGCGAGATTCGCTACACCTTC
>.|TRBV29-1|TRBJ1-4|.
CSGRTPDSREKLFF
TGCAGCGGCCGGACCCCGGACAGTCGTGAAAAACTGTTTTTT
>.|TRBV29-1|TRBJ1-1|.
CSVEAQPNTEAFF
TGCAGCGTTGAAGCACAGCCGAACACTGAAGCTTTCTTT
>.|TRBV19|TRBJ1-1|TRBD1
CASRQTGGRTEAFF
TGTGCCAGTAGACAGACAGGGGGCAGGACTGAAGCTTTCTTT
>.|TRBV5-1|TRBJ2-7|.
CASSTSGYEQYF
TGCGCCAGCAGCACCTCGGGGTACGAGCAGTACTTC
>once|TRBV14|TRBJ1-1|TRBD1
CASSPQGLNTEAFF
TGTGCCAGCAGCCCACAGGGGTTGAACACTGAAGCTTTCTTT
>.|TRBV28|TRBJ2-1|TRBD1
CATRPGQNYNEQFF
TGTGCCACCAGACCGGGACAGAACTACAATGAGCAGTTCTTC
>.|TRBV3-1/TRBV3-2|TRBJ1-2|TRBD1
CASSPGQGARLKGYTF
TGTGCCAGCAGCCCGGGACAGGGGGCGCGGTTGAAAGGCTACACCTTC
>.|TRBV30|TRBJ1-1|.
CACKTGLGWDTEAFF
TGTGCCTGTAAGACAGGTCTTGGGTGGGACACTGAAGCTTTCTTT
>few|TRBV2|TRBJ1-2|.
CASSGGVQSYGYTF
TGTGCCAGCAGTGGGGGGGTCCAGTCCTATGGCTACACCTTC
>once|TRBV19|TRBJ1-1|.
CASSMRGGTEAFF
TGTGCCAGTAGTATGAGAGGGGGTACTGAAGCTTTCTTT
>.|TRBV28|TRBJ1-2|.
CASSLAAASYGYTF
TGTGCCAGCAGTTTAGCAGCGGCAAGCTATGGCTACACCTTC
>.|TRBV6-5|TRBJ1-1|.
CASRGSGMNTEAFF
TGTGCCAGCAGGGGCAGCGGAATGAACACTGAAGCTTTCTTT
>.|TRBV30|TRBJ1-6|.
CAWTGGGSPLHF
TGTGCCTGGACGGGGGGTGGCTCACCCCTCCACTTT
>.|TRBV6-6|TRBJ2-1|.
CAGGQLSVNEQFF
TGTGCAGGGGGGCAGCTGTCGGTAAATGAGCAGTTCTTC
>.|TRBV15|TRBJ1-1|.
CATNITEAFF
TGTGCCACCAATATTACTGAAGCTTTCTTT
>.|TRBV30|TRBJ1-1|.
CAWSPGSALNTEAFF
TGTGCCTGGAGTCCGGGGTCCGCCCTGAACACTGAAGCTTTCTTT
>.|TRBV24-1|TRBJ1-1|TRBD1
CATSDFPDRVGAFF
TGTGCCACCAGTGATTTCCCGGACAGGGTAGGCGCTTTCTTT
>.|TRBV6-5|TRBJ1-5|.
CASSRGPGEPQHF
TGTGCCAGCAGTCGGGGCCCGGGGGAGCCCCAGCATTTT
>.|TRBV28|TRBJ1-2|.
CASSITSQGLNYGYTF
TGTGCCAGCAGTATCACCTCTCAGGGCCTTAACTATGGCTACACCTTC
>.|TRBV7-8|TRBJ1-5|.
CASSLEPDPRNQPQHF
TGTGCCAGCAGCTTAGAACCAGACCCCAGGAATCAGCCCCAGCATTTT
>.|TRBV5-1|TRBJ2-2|.
CASSLEASGELFF
TGCGCCAGCAGCTTGGAAGCCTCCGGGGAGCTGTTTTTT
>.|TRBV5-1|TRBJ1-3|.
CASRTDLSGNTIYF
TGCGCCAGCAGGACAGATCTCTCTGGAAACACCATATATTTT
>.|TRBV19|TRBJ1-1|.
CASTITGGNTEAFF
TGTGCCAGTACCATAACCGGGGGGAACACTGAAGCTTTCTTT
>.|TRBV11-2|TRBJ1-4|TRBD1
CASSPGDREDEKLFF
TGTGCCAGCAGCCCGGGGGACAGGGAGGATGAAAAACTGTTTTTT
>.|TRBV6-1|TRBJ1-5|.
CASSELDRGGQPQHF
TGTGCCAGCAGTGAACTGGACAGAGGAGGCCAGCCCCAGCATTTT
>.|TRBV18|TRBJ1-2|.
CASSPQLIAQETGYTF
TGTGCCAGCTCACCACAACTCATTGCCCAGGAGACTGGCTACACCTTC
>.|TRBV11-2|TRBJ2-3|.
CASSPSGLLTDTQYF
TGTGCCAGCAGCCCGAGCGGGCTACTCACAGATACGCAGTATTTT